This TCR beta chain was captured in a study of blood T cell repertoires in COVID-19. For the study at large: Sites across the United States, Italy and Spain contributed samples from acute and convalescent COVID-19. Nucleic acid was either cDNA or gDNA, and it came from T cells, B-cell-depleted T cells, or PBMCs.

In the authors' workflow: Scientists estimated how many nucleated cells there were by amplifying reference gene primers. Only in-frame clones appear in the TCRdb table, and some are missing; sequencing was by immunoSEQ multiplex PCR. The V and J calls and clone size are taken from that table; D and trimming were inferred from the DNA. The table has some 150,000 clones, about 81% seen once. This CDR3 region has 15 residues. Germline V gene lookup returns CDR1 SGHDT and CDR2 YYEEEE. V lost 3 bases, J lost 7 bases, and 7 bases stayed unmatched. This receptor was obtained from a woman at least 80 years old with acute or convalescent COVID-19. The chain carries TRBV5-6 and TRBJ1-4; the match to TRBD1 covers 9 bases. Sequenced: peripheral blood. CDR3 nucleotide sequence: TGTGCCAGCAGCTCCCCGGGACAGGGAAGTGAAAAACTGTTTTTT. This encodes CASSSPGQGSEKLFF. The whole variable domain, filled in from reference TRBV5-6 and TRBJ1-4, reads DAGVTQSPTHLIKTRGQQVTLRCSPKSGHDTVSWYQQALGQGPQFIFQYYEEEERQRGNFPDRFSGHQFPNYSSELNVNALLLGDSALYLCASSSPGQGSEKLFFGSGTQLSVL.